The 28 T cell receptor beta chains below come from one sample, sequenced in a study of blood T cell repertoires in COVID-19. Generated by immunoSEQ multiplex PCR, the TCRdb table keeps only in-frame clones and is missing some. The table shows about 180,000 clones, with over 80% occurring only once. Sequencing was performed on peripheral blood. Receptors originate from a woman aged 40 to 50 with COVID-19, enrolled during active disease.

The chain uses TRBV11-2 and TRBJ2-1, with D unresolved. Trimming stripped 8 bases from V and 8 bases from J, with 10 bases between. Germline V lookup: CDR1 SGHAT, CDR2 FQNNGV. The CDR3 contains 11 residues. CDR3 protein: CASSGFDEQFF. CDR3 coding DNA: TGTGCCAGCTCCGGGTTCGATGAGCAGTTCTTC.

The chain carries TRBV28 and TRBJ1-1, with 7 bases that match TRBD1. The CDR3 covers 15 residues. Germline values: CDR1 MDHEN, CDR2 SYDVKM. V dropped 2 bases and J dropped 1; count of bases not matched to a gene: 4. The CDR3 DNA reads TGTGCCAGCAGTTTACCCGGGACAGCGAACACTGAAGCTTTCTTT. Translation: CASSLPGTANTEAFF.

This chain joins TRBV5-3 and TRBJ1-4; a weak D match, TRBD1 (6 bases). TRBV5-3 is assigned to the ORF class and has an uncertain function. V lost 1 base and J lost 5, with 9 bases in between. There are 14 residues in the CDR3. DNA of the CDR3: TGTGCCAGAAGCTTGCAACAGGGCAATGAAAAACTGTTTTTT. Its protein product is CARSLQQGNEKLFF.

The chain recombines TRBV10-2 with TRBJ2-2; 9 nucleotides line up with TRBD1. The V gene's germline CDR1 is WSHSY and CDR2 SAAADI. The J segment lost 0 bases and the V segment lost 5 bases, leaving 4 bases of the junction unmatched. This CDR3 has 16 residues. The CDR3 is CASSTTGGANTGELFF. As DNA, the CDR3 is TGCGCCAGCAGTACTACAGGGGGCGCGAACACCGGGGAGCTGTTTTTT.

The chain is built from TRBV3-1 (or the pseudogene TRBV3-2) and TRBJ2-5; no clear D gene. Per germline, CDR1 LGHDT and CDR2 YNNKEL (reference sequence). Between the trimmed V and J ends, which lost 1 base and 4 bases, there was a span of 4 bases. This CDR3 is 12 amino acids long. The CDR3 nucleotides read TGTGCCAGCAGCCAAGGGAGAGAGACCCAGTACTTC. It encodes CASSQGRETQYF.

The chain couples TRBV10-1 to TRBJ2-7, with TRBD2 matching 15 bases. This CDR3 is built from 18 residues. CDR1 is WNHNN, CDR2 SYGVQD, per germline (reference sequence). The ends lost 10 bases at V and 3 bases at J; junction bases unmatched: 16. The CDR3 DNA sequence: TGCGCCATCGCTCTTGGGACTAGCGGGGGGACTGGGTTCTACGAGCAGTACTTC. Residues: CAIALGTSGGTGFYEQYF.

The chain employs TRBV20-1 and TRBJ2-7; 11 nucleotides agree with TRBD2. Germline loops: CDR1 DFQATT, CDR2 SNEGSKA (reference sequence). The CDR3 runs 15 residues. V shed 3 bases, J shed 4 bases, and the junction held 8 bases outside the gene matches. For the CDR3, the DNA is TGCAGTGCTAGTCGAGTAGCGGGAGGGCTTTACGAGCAGTACTTC. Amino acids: CSASRVAGGLYEQYF.

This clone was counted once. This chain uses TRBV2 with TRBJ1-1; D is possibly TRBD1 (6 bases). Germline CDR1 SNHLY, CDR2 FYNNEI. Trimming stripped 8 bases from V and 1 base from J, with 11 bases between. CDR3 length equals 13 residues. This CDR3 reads CASHRDTNTEAFF. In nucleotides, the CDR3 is TGTGCCAGCCACCGGGACACGAACACTGAAGCTTTCTTT.

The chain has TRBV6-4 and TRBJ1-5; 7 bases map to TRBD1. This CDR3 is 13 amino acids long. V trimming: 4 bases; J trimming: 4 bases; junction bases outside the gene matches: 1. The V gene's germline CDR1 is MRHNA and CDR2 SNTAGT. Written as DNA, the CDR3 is TGTGCCAGCAGTGCGACAGGGAATCAGCCCCAGCATTTT. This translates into CASSATGNQPQHF.

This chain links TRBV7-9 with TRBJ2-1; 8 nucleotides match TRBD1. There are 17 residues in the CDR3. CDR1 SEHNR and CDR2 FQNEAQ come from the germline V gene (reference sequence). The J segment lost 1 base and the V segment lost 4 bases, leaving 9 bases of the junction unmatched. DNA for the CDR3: TGTGCCAGCAGCTCCGCGACAGGGGTAGGGTCCTACAATGAGCAGTTCTTC. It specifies CASSSATGVGSYNEQFF.

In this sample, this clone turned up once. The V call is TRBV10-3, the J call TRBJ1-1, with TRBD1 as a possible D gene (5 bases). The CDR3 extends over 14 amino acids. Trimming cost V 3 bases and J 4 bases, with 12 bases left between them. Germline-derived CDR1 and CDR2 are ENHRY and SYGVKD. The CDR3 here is CAISDGGGGTEAFF. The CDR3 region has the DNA TGTGCCATCAGTGACGGGGGAGGAGGCACTGAAGCTTTCTTT.

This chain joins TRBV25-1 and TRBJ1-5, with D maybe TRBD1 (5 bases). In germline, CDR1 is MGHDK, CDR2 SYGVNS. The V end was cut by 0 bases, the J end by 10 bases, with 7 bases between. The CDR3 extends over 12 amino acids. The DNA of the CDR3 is TGTGCCAGCAGTGAATATAGGGGACCCCAGCATTTT. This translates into CASSEYRGPQHF.

The CDR3 spells CASSPGGGHSYNEQFF. CDR3 in DNA: TGCGCCAGCAGCCCTGGCGGGGGGCACTCCTACAATGAGCAGTTCTTC. The rearrangement uses TRBV5-1 and TRBJ2-1; 8 positions agree with TRBD2. CDR3 size: 16 residues. Germline CDR1 is SGHRS and CDR2 is YFSETQ. V trimming: 4 bases; J trimming: 0 bases; junction bases outside the gene matches: 6.

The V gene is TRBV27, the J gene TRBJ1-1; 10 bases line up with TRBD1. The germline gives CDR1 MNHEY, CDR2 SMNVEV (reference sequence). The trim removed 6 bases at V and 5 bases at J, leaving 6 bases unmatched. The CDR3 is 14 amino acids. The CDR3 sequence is CASRPDRGWTEAFF. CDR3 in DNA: TGTGCCAGCAGACCGGACAGGGGGTGGACTGAAGCTTTCTTT.

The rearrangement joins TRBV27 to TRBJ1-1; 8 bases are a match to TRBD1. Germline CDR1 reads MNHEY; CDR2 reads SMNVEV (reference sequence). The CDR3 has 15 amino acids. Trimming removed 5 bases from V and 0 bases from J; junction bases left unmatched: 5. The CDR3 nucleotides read TGTGCCAGCAGTATCTGGACAGGGCTGAACACTGAAGCTTTCTTT. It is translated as CASSIWTGLNTEAFF.

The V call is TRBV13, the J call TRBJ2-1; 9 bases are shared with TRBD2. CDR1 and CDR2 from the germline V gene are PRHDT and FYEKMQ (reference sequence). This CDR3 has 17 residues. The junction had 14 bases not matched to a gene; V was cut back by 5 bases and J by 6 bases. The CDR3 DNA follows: TGTGCCAGCAGCCCGTGGCGAGCGGGGGGTTTCTCCAATGAGCAGTTCTTC. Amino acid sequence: CASSPWRAGGFSNEQFF.

In nucleotides, the CDR3 is TGTGCCATCGCCCGGGGGGTTGGCACTGAAGCTTTCTTT. It codes for CAIARGVGTEAFF. This chain uses TRBV10-3 with TRBJ1-1; maybe TRBD1 (5 bases). The CDR3 length is 13 residues. The ends were cut back, 8 bases at V and 4 bases at J, with 14 bases in the middle. Germline V gene lookup returns CDR1 ENHRY and CDR2 SYGVKD.

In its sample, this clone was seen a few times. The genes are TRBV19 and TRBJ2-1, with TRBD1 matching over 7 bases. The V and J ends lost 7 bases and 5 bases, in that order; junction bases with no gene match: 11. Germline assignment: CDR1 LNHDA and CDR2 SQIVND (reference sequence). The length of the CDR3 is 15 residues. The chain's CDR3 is CASITQRGPHNEQFF. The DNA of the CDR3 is TGTGCCAGTATCACCCAGAGGGGGCCCCACAATGAGCAGTTCTTC.

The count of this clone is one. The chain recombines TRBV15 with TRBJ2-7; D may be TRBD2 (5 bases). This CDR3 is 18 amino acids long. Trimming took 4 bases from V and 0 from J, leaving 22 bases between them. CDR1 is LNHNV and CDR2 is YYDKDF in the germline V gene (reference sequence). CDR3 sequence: CATSTDRGQTHSSYEQYF. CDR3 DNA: TGTGCCACCAGCACTGATCGCGGGCAGACTCATAGCTCCTACGAGCAGTACTTC.

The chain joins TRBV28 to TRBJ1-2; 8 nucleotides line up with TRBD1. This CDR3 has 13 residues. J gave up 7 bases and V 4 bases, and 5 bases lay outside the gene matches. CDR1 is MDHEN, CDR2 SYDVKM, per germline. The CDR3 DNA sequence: TGTGCCAGCAGTTCAGGACAGGGATTTGGCTACACCTTC. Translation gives CASSSGQGFGYTF.

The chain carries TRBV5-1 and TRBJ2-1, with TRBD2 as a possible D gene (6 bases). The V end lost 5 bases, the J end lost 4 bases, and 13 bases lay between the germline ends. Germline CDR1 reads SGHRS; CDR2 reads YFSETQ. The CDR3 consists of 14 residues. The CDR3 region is CASRPREKYNEQFF. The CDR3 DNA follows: TGCGCCAGCAGACCCCGGGAGAAATACAATGAGCAGTTCTTC.

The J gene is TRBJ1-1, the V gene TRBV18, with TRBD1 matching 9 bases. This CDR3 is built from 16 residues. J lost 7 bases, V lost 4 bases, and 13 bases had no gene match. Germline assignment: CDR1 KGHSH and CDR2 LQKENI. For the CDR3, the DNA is TGTGCCAGCTCACGGGACCGTAACAGGGGGCGAAGTGAAGCTTTCTTT. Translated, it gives CASSRDRNRGRSEAFF.

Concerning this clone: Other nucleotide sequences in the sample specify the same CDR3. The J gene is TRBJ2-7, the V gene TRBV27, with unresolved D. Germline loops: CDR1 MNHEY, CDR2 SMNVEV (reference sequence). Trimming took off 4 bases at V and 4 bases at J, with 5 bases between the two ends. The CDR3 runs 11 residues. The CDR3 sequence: CASSSLYEQYF. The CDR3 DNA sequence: TGTGCCAGCAGTTCCTTATACGAGCAGTACTTC.

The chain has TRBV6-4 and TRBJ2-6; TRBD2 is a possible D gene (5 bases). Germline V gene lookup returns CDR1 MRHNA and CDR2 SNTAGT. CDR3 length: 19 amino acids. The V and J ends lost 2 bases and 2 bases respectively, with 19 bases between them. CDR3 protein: CASSDPVAEGKTGANVLTF. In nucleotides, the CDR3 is TGTGCCAGCAGTGACCCGGTGGCAGAGGGCAAGACTGGGGCCAACGTCCTGACTTTC.

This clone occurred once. The CDR3 coding sequence is TGTGCCACCACGACAGGGGGCACTGAAGCTTTCTTT. Encoded protein: CATTTGGTEAFF. The chain carries TRBV6-5 and TRBJ1-1; 9 positions match TRBD1. The CDR3 is made up of 12 amino acids. Germline V gives CDR1 MNHEY, CDR2 SVGAGI. Unmatched junction bases numbered 4, after V lost 10 bases and J lost 4 bases.

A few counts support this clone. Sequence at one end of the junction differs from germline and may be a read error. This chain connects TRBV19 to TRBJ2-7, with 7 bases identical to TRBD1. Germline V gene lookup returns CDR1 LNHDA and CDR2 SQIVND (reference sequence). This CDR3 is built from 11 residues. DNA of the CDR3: TGTGCCAGTAAAACAGGGGACAGCGGCGACTTC. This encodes CASKTGDSGDF.

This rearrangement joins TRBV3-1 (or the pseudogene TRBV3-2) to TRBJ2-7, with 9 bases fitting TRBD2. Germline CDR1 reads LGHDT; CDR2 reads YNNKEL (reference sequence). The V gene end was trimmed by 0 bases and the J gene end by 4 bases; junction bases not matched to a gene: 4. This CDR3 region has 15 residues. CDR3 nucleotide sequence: TGTGCCAGCAGCCAAGATGCGGGAGGGCCGTACGAGCAGTACTTC. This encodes CASSQDAGGPYEQYF.

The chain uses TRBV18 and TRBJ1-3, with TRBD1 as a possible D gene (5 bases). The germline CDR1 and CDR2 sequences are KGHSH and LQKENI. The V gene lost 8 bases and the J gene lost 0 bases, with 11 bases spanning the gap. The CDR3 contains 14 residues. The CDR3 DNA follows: TGTGCCAGCCGTGCGGGGGACTCTGGAAACACCATATATTTT. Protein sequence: CASRAGDSGNTIYF.